This T cell receptor (beta chain) was retrieved from a study of cytomegalovirus exposure and HLA in healthy donors. This clone was seen more than once but under ten times. As yet, its antigen is unknown. The germline V and J ends were trimmed by 4 bases and 6 bases, with 13 bases remaining between them. Germline CDR1 reads SNHLY; CDR2 reads FYNNEI. The CDR3 consists of 13 residues. Study-wide results and limits: Among TCR sequences, most were rare, though some public TCRs appeared in many donors. That first-cohort TCR clusters tended to co-occur in the 95 to 150 validation repertoires was found in a later analysis. Investigators reported around 150 TCR beta chains as tied to cytomegalovirus. Reportedly, diagnosis of cytomegalovirus status by the classifier showed high specificity and sensitivity.

Profiling relied on immunoSEQ multiplex PCR, and the TCRdb table lists in-frame clones only, not all of them. The data hold 250,000 or so clones, with roughly nine tenths observed a single time. This TCR came from a man younger than 35 in good health and CMV-seropositive. The rearrangement uses TRBV2 and TRBJ2-7; D unclear. Sequencing was performed on PBMCs. The CDR3 nucleotides are TGTGCCAGCAGTGGGGTCAGGCTCGTCGAGCAGTACTTC. Encoded protein: CASSGVRLVEQYF.